The 3 T cell receptor beta chains below all came from one sample that was sequenced in a study of CD8 T cells in ankylosing spondylitis. TCRdb passed the 5' RACE reads through MiXCR, listing each CDR3 protein once. The table has some 140,000 distinct CDR3 sequences, roughly 8.4% seen once. The sample comprised synovial fluid, either unsorted or a sorted T cell fraction (not recorded which). Source of these receptors: a male donor with ankylosing spondylitis.

This clonotype occurred many times. The chain carries TRBV7-9 and TRBJ2-3, with D possibly being TRBD1 (6 bases). The CDR3 runs to 16 residues. The germline gives CDR1 SEHNR, CDR2 FQNEAQ (reference sequence). V gave up 5 bases and J gave up 7 bases, with 22 bases separating them. The CDR3 spells CASSPTIDRQANTQYF. The CDR3 DNA sequence: TGTGCCAGCAGCCCTACGATCGACCGACAGGCCAATACGCAGTATTTT. The full variable domain, with the rest looked up from reference TRBV7-9 and TRBJ2-3, is DTGVSQNPRHKITKRGQNVTFRCDPISEHNRLYWYRQTLGQGPEFLTYFQNEAQLEKSRLLSDRFSAERPKGSFSTLEIQRTEQGDSAMYLCASSPTIDRQANTQYFGPGTRLTVL.

This clonotype was recorded a few times. The chain employs TRBV29-1 and TRBJ1-3; TRBD1 matches at 7 bases. Per the germline V gene, CDR1 is SQVTM and CDR2 is ANQGSEA. The junction had 3 bases not matched to a gene; V was cut back by 6 bases and J by 7 bases. The CDR3 spans 11 residues. The CDR3 DNA follows: TGCAGCGTAAACAGGGGCAACACCATATATTTT. Its translation: CSVNRGNTIYF.

This clonotype was recorded at least ten times. The V call is TRBV6-5, the J call TRBJ1-1; D is ambiguous. Germline V CDR1 and CDR2: MNHEY, SVGAGI. This CDR3 comprises 14 residues. With 4 bases removed from V and 0 bases from J, the gap between germline ends came to 9 bases. The CDR3 reads CASSFGLLNTEAFF. The DNA for the CDR3 is TGTGCCAGCAGTTTTGGACTGCTGAACACTGAAGCTTTCTTT.